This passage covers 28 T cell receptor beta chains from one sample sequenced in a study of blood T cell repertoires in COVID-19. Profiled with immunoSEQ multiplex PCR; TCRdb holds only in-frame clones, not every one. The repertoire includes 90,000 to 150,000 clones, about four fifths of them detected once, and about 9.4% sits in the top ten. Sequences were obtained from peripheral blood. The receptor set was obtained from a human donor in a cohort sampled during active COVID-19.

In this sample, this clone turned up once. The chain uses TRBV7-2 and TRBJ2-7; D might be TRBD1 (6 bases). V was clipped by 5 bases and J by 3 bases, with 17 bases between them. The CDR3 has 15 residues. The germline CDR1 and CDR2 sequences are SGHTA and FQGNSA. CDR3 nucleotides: TGTGCCAGCAGCCAGGGACAACAGTTAGTCTACGAGCAGTACTTC. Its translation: CASSQGQQLVYEQYF. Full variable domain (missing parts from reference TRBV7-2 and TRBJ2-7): GAGVSQSPSNKVTEKGKDVELRCDPISGHTALYWYRQSLGQGLEFLIYFQGNSAPDKSGLPSDRFSAERTGGSVSTLTIQRTQQEDSAVYLCASSQGQQLVYEQYFGPGTRLTVT.

The chain's CDR3 is CASSSMAGQIYNEQFF. The CDR3 nucleotides read TGTGCCAGCAGTTCGATGGCGGGACAGATATACAATGAGCAGTTCTTC. The chain joins TRBV28 to TRBJ2-1, with D possibly matching TRBD1 (7 bases). V was clipped by 4 bases and J by 4 bases, with 17 bases between them. In germline, CDR1 is MDHEN, CDR2 SYDVKM. The CDR3 consists of 16 residues.

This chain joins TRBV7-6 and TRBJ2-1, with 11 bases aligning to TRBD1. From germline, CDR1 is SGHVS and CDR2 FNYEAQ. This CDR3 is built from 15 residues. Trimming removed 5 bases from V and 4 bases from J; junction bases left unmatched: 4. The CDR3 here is CASSLGQGAYNEQFF. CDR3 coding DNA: TGTGCCAGCAGCCTAGGACAGGGGGCGTACAATGAGCAGTTCTTC.

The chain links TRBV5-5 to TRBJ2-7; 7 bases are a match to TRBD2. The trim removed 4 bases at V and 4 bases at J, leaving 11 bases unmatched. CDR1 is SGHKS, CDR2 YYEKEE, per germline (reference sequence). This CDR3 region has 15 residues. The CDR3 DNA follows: TGTGCCAGCAGCCGATCGGGGAGTAGCGGGTACGAGCAGTACTTC. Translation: CASSRSGSSGYEQYF.

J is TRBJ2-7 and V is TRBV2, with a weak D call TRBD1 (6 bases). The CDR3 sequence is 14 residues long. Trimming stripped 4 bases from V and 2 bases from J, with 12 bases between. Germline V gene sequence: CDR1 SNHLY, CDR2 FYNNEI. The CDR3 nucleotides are TGTGCCAGCAGTGTCCCCAGGGGAGCCTACGAGCAGTACTTC. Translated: CASSVPRGAYEQYF.

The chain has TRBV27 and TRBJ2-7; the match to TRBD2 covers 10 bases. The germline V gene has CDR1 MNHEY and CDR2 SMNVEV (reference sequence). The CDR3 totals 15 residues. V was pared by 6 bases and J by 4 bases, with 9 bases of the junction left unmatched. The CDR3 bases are TGTGCCAGCAGACCGCTAGCGGGAGAACCTTACGAGCAGTACTTC. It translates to CASRPLAGEPYEQYF.

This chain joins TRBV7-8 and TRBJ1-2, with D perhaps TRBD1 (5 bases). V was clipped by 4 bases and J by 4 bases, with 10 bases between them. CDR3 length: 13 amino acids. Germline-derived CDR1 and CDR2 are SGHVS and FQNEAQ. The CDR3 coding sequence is TGTGCCAGCAGCTCGACAGTTTCCTATGGCTACACCTTC. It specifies CASSSTVSYGYTF.

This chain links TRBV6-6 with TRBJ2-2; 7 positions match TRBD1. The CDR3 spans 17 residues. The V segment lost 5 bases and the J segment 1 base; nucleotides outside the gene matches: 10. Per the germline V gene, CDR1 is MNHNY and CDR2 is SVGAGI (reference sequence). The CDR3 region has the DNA TGTGCCAGCAGTCAGCGACCCCGGACAGGGAACACCGGGGAGCTGTTTTTT. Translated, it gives CASSQRPRTGNTGELFF.

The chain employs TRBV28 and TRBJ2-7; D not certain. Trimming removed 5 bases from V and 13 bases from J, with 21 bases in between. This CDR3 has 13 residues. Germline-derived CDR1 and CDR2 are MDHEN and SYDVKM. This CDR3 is CASSPNPPLSKYF. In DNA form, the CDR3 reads TGTGCCAGCAGTCCCAACCCCCCTTTGAGTAAATACTTC. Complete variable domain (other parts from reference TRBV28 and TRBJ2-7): DVKVTQSSRYLVKRTGEKVFLECVQDMDHENMFWYRQDPGLGLRLIYFSYDVKMKEKGDIPEGYSVSREKKERFSLILESASTNQTSMYLCASSPNPPLSKYFGPGTRLTVT.

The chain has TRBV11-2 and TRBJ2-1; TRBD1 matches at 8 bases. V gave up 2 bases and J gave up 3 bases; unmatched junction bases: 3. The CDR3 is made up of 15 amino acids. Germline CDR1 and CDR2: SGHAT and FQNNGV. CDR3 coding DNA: TGTGCCAGCAGCTTACGGACAGGGATCTACAATGAGCAGTTCTTC. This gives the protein CASSLRTGIYNEQFF. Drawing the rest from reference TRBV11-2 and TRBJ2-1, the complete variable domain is EAGVAQSPRYKIIEKRQSVAFWCNPISGHATLYWYQQILGQGPKLLIQFQNNGVVDDSQLPKDRFSAERLKGVDSTLKIQPAKLEDSAVYLCASSLRTGIYNEQFFGPGTRLTVL.

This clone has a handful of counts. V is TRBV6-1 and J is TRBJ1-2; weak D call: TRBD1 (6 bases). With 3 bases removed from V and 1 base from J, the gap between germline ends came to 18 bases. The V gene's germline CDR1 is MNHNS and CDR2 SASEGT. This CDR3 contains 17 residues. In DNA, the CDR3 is TGTGCCAGCAGTGATTGGGGGACACCCCTTTTTAACTATGGCTACACCTTC. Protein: CASSDWGTPLFNYGYTF.

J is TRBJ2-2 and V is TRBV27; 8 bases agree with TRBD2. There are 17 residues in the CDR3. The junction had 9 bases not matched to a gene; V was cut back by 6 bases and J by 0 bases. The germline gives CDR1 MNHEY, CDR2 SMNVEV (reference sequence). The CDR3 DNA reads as TGTGCCAGCAGGGCCACGATGACTAGCGCGAACACCGGGGAGCTGTTTTTT. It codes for CASRATMTSANTGELFF.

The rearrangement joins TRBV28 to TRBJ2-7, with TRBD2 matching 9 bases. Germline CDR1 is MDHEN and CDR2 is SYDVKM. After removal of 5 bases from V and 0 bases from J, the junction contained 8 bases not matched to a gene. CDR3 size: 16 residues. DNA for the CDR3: TGTGCCAGCAGTACTTCCGGCGGGAGGGTCTCCTACGAGCAGTACTTC. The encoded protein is CASSTSGGRVSYEQYF. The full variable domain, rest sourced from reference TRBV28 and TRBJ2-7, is DVKVTQSSRYLVKRTGEKVFLECVQDMDHENMFWYRQDPGLGLRLIYFSYDVKMKEKGDIPEGYSVSREKKERFSLILESASTNQTSMYLCASSTSGGRVSYEQYFGPGTRLTVT.

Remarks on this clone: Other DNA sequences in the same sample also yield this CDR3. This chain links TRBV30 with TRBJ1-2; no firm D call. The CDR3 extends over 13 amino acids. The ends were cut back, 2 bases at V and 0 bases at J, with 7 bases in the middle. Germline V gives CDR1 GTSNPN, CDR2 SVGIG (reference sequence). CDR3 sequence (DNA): TGTGCCTGGAGTATACAAACTAACTATGGCTACACCTTC. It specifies CAWSIQTNYGYTF. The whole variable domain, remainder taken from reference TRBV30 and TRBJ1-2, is SQTIHQWPATLVQPVGSPLSLECTVEGTSNPNLYWYRQAAGRGLQLLFYSVGIGQISSEVPQNLSASRPQDRQFILSSKKLLLSDSGFYLCAWSIQTNYGYTFGSGTRLTVV.

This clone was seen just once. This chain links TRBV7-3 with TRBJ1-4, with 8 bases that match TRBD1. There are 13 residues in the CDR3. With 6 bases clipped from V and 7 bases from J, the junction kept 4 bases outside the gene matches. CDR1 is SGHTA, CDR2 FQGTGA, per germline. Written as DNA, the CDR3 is TGTGCCAGCAGTCAGGGGGCAGGTGAAAAACTGTTTTTT. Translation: CASSQGAGEKLFF.

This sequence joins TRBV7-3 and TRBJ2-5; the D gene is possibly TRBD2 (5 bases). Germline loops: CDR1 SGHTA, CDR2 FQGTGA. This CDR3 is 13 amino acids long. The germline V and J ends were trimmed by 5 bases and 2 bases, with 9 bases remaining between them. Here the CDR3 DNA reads TGTGCCAGCAGCCGGGAAGATCAAGAGACCCAGTACTTC. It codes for CASSREDQETQYF. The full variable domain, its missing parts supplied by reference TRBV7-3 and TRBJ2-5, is GAGVSQTPSNKVTEKGKYVELRCDPISGHTALYWYRQSLGQGPEFLIYFQGTGAADDSGLPNDRFFAVRPEGSVSTLKIQRTERGDSAVYLCASSREDQETQYFGPGTRLLVL.

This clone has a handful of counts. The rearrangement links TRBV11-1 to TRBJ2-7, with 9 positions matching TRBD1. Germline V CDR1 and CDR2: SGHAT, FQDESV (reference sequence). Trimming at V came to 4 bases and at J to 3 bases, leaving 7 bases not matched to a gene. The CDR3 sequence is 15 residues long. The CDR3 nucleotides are TGTGCCAGCAGCTACTCGGGACAGGGAAACTACGAGCAGTACTTC. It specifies CASSYSGQGNYEQYF.

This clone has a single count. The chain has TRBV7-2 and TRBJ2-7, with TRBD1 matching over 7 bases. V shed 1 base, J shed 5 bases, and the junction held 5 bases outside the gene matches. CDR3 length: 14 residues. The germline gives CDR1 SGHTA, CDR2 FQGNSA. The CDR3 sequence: CASSLGDRVHEQYF. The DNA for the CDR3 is TGTGCCAGCAGCTTAGGAGACAGGGTCCACGAGCAGTACTTC.

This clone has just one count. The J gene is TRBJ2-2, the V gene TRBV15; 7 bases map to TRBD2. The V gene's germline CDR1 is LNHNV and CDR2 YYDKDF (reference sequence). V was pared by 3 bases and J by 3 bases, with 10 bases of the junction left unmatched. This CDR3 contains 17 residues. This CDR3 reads CATSSPQLARDTGELFF. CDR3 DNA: TGTGCCACCAGCAGTCCCCAACTAGCGAGAGACACCGGGGAGCTGTTTTTT.

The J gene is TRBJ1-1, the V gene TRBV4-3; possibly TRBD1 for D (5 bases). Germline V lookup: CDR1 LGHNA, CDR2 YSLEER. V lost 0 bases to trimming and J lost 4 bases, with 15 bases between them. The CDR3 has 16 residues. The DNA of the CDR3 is TGCGCCAGCAGCCAAGATATGGGTGGGGGACTCACTGAAGCTTTCTTT. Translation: CASSQDMGGGLTEAFF.

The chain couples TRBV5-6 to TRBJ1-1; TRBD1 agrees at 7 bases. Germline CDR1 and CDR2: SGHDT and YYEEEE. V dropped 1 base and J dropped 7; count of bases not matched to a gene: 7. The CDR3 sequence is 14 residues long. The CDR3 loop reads CASSLTTRDSEAFF. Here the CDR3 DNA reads TGTGCCAGCAGCTTGACTACCCGGGACAGTGAAGCTTTCTTT.

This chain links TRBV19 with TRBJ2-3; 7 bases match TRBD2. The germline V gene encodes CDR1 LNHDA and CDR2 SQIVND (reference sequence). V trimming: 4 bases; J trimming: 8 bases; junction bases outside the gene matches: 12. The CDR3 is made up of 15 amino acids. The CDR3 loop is CASSTLGSGGGTQYF. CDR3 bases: TGTGCCAGTAGTACTCTCGGCAGTGGGGGGGGTACGCAGTATTTT.

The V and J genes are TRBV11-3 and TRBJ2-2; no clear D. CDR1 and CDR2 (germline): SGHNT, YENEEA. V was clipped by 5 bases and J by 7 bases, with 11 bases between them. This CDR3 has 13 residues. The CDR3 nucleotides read TGTGCCAGCAGCCTTCTAGGAAGCGGGGAGCTGTTTTTT. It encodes CASSLLGSGELFF.

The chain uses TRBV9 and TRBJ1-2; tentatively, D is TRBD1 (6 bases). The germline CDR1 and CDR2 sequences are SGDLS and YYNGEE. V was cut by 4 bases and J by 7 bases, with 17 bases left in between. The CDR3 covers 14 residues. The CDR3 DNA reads TGTGCCAGCAGCTTACGACAGGCGGGCAGTGGCTACACCTTC. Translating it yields CASSLRQAGSGYTF.

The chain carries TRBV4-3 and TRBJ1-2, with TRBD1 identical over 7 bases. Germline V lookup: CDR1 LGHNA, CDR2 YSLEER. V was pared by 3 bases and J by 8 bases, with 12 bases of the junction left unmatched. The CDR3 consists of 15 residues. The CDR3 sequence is CASSQADAYRGGYTF. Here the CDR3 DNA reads TGCGCCAGCAGCCAGGCGGACGCATACAGGGGCGGCTACACCTTC.

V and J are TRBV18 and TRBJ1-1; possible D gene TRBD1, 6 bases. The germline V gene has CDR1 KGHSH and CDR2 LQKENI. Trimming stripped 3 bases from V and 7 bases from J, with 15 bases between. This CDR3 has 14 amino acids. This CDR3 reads CASSPTGSQGEAFF. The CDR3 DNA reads TGTGCCAGCTCACCCACAGGGTCACAGGGTGAAGCTTTCTTT.

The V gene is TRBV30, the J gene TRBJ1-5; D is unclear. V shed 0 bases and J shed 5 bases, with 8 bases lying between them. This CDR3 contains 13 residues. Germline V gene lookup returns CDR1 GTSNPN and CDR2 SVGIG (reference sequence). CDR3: CAWSVAGYQPQHF. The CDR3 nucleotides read TGTGCCTGGAGTGTGGCAGGTTATCAGCCCCAGCATTTT.

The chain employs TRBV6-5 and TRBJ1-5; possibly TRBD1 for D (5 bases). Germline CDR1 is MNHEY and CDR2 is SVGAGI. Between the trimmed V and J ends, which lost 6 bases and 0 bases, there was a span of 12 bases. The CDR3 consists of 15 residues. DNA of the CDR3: TGTGCCAGCAGCTTGACAGTCTATAGCAATCAGCCCCAGCATTTT. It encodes CASSLTVYSNQPQHF.